These T cell receptor beta chains were read from a single sample in a study of T cell responses to AZD1222 COVID-19 vaccine. Clones were read by immunoSEQ multiplex PCR, and TCRdb kept only the in-frame ones, dropping some. Of approximately 120,000 clones listed, 80% to 90% were seen once; the top ten hold 8.5% to 12%. The source material was peripheral blood, sampled on day 0 of AZD1222 vaccination. These receptors were collected from an adult in good health. The CDR3 runs from the conserved cysteine through the conserved F or W.

j_call v_call cdr3_aa
TRBJ2-1 TRBV5-4 CASSLPGGLDEQFF
TRBJ2-3 TRBV5-1 CASSQTGQLTDTQYF
TRBJ2-1 TRBV5-4 CASSFGGRSSYNEQFF
TRBJ2-1 TRBV19 CASTLAGARSEQFF
TRBJ2-2 TRBV18 CASSPLQGTGELFF
TRBJ2-7 TRBV5-1 CASSLAGSYEQYF
TRBJ2-7 TRBV19 CASSPRVTYEQYF
TRBJ1-2 TRBV5-1 CASSPSGDYGYTF
TRBJ2-6 TRBV5-5 CASSLTGAGANVLTF
TRBJ2-1 TRBV7-2 CASSQSGSSYNEQFF
TRBJ2-3 TRBV9 CASSVGTVTDTQYF
TRBJ2-7 TRBV19 CASSPRQGNRYEQYF
TRBJ2-2 TRBV5-6 CASSLFHTGELFF
TRBJ1-5 TRBV11-2 CASSLAGQPNQPQHF
TRBJ1-5 TRBV5-1 CASSLSGVRSNQPQHF
TRBJ2-3 TRBV6-5 CASSLLGVSTDTQYF
TRBJ2-3 TRBV6-1 CASSELAGGADTQYF
TRBJ2-3 TRBV7-2 CASSLGGGADTQYF
TRBJ2-1 TRBV4-2 CASSQGTSGGPPSYNEQFF
TRBJ2-2 TRBV20-1 CSASGDREGELFF
TRBJ2-1 TRBV5-4 CASSTRDGYNEQFF
TRBJ1-5 TRBV4-1 CASTSSGSPLSNQPQHF
TRBJ1-1 TRBV7-8 CASSQDRGNAEAFF
TRBJ2-1 TRBV4-1 CASRPDRSSYNEQFF
TRBJ1-1 TRBV28 CASSSSRQGSGAFF
TRBJ2-5 TRBV11-2 CASSLGSTWRLAAEETQYF
TRBJ1-1 TRBV11-2 CASSILRQRNTEAFF
TRBJ1-5 TRBV28 CASSRPSGGQHF
TRBJ2-7 TRBV4-1 CASSQAEGRYEQYF
TRBJ1-2 TRBV7-9 CASSLIGDYGYTF
TRBJ1-3 TRBV19 CATSSRQIGNTIYF
TRBJ1-6 TRBV28 CASSLGGISPLHF
TRBJ2-7 TRBV7-8 CASSSTRAIVGSSYEQYF
TRBJ2-7 TRBV28 CASSVVQGPLIVYEQYF
TRBJ1-2 TRBV5-1 CASSSGTGGYGYTF
TRBJ2-7 TRBV29-1 CSVGTDTYEQYF
TRBJ2-2 TRBV6-5 CASRRTQNTGELFF
TRBJ2-6 TRBV27 CASRDTMGRTDSGANVLTF
TRBJ1-6 TRBV25-1 CASSQSGTGNSPLHF
TRBJ1-1 TRBV28 CASIPGRRNTEAFF
TRBJ1-2 TRBV5-4 CASSLGYRDGYTF
TRBJ1-2 TRBV5-4 CASSAKSNYGYTF
TRBJ2-2 TRBV9 CASSVEVAAGELFF
TRBJ1-2 TRBV7-6 CASSFTNPAGYGYTF
TRBJ2-7 TRBV6-5 CASRLGADNEQYF
TRBJ2-1 TRBV27 CASSWGGRKDEQFF
TRBJ2-7 TRBV30 CAWSPGPFYEQYF
TRBJ2-7 TRBV3-1/TRBV3-2 CASSQDSRPWNEQYF